The text below deals with one TCR beta chain. Its specificity is unknown. The CDR3 extends over 15 amino acids. V lost 3 bases, J lost 5 bases, and 16 bases lay in between. Germline loops: CDR1 LGHNA, CDR2 YNFKEQ. This entry belongs to a study of shared clonotypes between healthy human individuals. CD45RA-negative memory and CD45RA+ naive subsets were split from the CD4+ cells. Study-level points and caveats: Clonotype sharing levels among donors were expected to vary with sequencing depth. When naive CD4 clonotypes were compared across a few donors, approximately 5% were shared.

Template for every sorted-subset replicate PCR totaled around 210 ng DNA, roughly 30,000 T cell genomes. Data came from immunoSEQ multiplex PCR; TCRdb stores just in-frame clones and leaves some out. The profile shows 2 million to 3 million clones, more than 80% of them singletons. This receptor was obtained from a man younger than 30 in good health. The sequenced sample was naive CD4+ T cells sorted from blood. As for subset: CD45RA+ positively selected. This sequence joins TRBV4-2 and TRBJ1-1; D perhaps matches TRBD1 (5 bases). As DNA, the CDR3 is TGTGCCAGCAGCCAGGCCGGGACCCTGGGGACTGAAGCTTTCTTT. Translating it yields CASSQAGTLGTEAFF.